The rows below give T cell receptor beta chains drawn from one sample of a study of radiotherapy plus CTLA-4 blockade in lung cancer. Measured with immunoSEQ multiplex PCR; TCRdb has only the in-frame clones, and not every one. The sample has approximately 52,000 clones; approximately 80% are singletons. This sample comprised peripheral blood, obtained from a patient treated with radiotherapy plus ipilimumab. Receptors originate from a human donor with non-small cell lung cancer whose response to radiotherapy plus ipilimumab could not be evaluated. Each CDR3 is given with its conserved first and last residue. The D gene is left open where the match is weak. The size field is filled for only some rows; it gives once, few, many or a size class.

CDR3 length	V gene	J gene	clone size	D gene	CDR3 DNA	CDR3 protein
14	TRBV5-1	TRBJ2-7	.	TRBD1	TGCGCCAGCAGCTTGGGACAGGGGGGATACGAGCAGTACTTC	CASSLGQGGYEQYF
14	TRBV5-4	TRBJ2-7	.	.	TGTGCCAGCAGCTTGGATCTGTCCTTCTACGAGCAGTACTTC	CASSLDLSFYEQYF
14	TRBV28	TRBJ2-7	.	TRBD2	TGTGCCAGCAAGTGGCGGGGGAACACCTACGAGCAGTACTTC	CASKWRGNTYEQYF
15	TRBV30	TRBJ1-2	.	.	TGTGCCTGGAGTAGGCTGAGAGGGGGTTACTATGGCTACACCTTC	CAWSRLRGGYYGYTF
14	TRBV30	TRBJ1-3	.	TRBD1	TGTGCCTGGAGTGTGACAGGGACTGGAAACACCATATATTTT	CAWSVTGTGNTIYF
13	TRBV27	TRBJ2-7	.	.	TGTGCCAGCAGTCCACGGCGGGAAAGCGAGCAGTACTTC	CASSPRRESEQYF
12	TRBV14	TRBJ2-7	few	.	TGTGCCAGCAGCCTCTATAATGGCGAGCAGTACTTC	CASSLYNGEQYF
17	TRBV10-2	TRBJ2-7	.	TRBD2	TGCGCCAGCAGTGAATCTAGCGGGTCAACGGGTGGCTACGAGCAGTACTTC	CASSESSGSTGGYEQYF
17	TRBV4-3	TRBJ2-1	.	TRBD2	TGCGCCAGCAGCCAGCGACTAGCGGGGTACTCCTACAATGAGCAGTTCTTC	CASSQRLAGYSYNEQFF
15	TRBV6-4	TRBJ2-1	.	TRBD2	TGTGCCAGCTCCCCCCGGGGACTAGCTTCCAATGAGCAGTTCTTC	CASSPRGLASNEQFF
15	TRBV15	TRBJ2-5	.	TRBD2	TGTGCCACCAGCAGAGACAAGGCGGGGGGGGAGACCCAGTACTTC	CATSRDKAGGETQYF
15	TRBV18	TRBJ2-7	.	TRBD2	TGTGCCAGCTCACCAGGGCTAGCGGGACCCTACGAGCAGTACTTC	CASSPGLAGPYEQYF
16	TRBV5-1	TRBJ1-3	.	.	TGCGCCAGCAGCCCCGACGCGGCGGCCTCTGGAAACACCATATATTTT	CASSPDAAASGNTIYF
15	TRBV18	TRBJ1-1	.	TRBD1	TGTGCCAGCTCACGGGGACAGGGTATGGACACTGAAGCTTTCTTT	CASSRGQGMDTEAFF
13	TRBV9	TRBJ1-1	.	.	TGTGCCAGCAGCGTAGATGGAACAGTTGAAGCTTTCTTT	CASSVDGTVEAFF
14	TRBV9	TRBJ2-7	.	.	TGTGCCAGCAGCGTAGGTCCAGGGCGGAACGAGCAGTACTTC	CASSVGPGRNEQYF
11	TRBV20-1	TRBJ1-3	.	.	TGCAGTGCTATCGGCGGGGACACCATATATTTT	CSAIGGDTIYF
15	TRBV2	TRBJ2-7	few	.	TGTGCCAGCGCTGCAGCCGGGGAGCGCTCCTACGAGCAGTACTTC	CASAAAGERSYEQYF
15	TRBV27	TRBJ2-1	.	TRBD1	TGTGCCAGCCGCCCGGGACAGGGCTCATACAATGAGCAGTTCTTC	CASRPGQGSYNEQFF
15	TRBV5-4	TRBJ1-1	.	TRBD1	TGTGCCATTTCACAGGGGGCCAGAATGAACACTGAAGCTTTCTTT	CAISQGARMNTEAFF
15	TRBV19	TRBJ1-5	.	TRBD1	TGTGCCAGTAGTACGGACAGGGACGGAGGCCAGCCCCAGCATTTT	CASSTDRDGGQPQHF
17	TRBV13	TRBJ1-3	.	.	TGTGCCAGCAGCTTAGAATCCGCCGGGAGCTCTGGAAACACCATATATTTT	CASSLESAGSSGNTIYF
15	TRBV5-1	TRBJ2-7	.	TRBD2	TGCGCCAGCAGCTCCTTAGCGGGGGGGCCCTACGAGCAGTACTTC	CASSSLAGGPYEQYF
12	TRBV2	TRBJ2-1	.	.	TGTGCCAGCAACGCCTACGCCAATGAGCAGTTCTTC	CASNAYANEQFF
17	TRBV5-1	TRBJ2-3	.	TRBD2	TGCGCCAGCAGCTTGGCGGGACTAGCGACCTCCACAGATACGCAGTATTTT	CASSLAGLATSTDTQYF
16	TRBV5-1	TRBJ1-4	.	.	TGCGCCAGCAGGCGGGGGGTATACCCAACTAATGAAAAACTGTTTTTT	CASRRGVYPTNEKLFF
15	TRBV11-2	TRBJ1-1	once	.	TGTGCCAGCAGCTTAATACACGGGGGTGGCACTGAAGCTTTCTTT	CASSLIHGGGTEAFF
16	TRBV7-8	TRBJ1-4	.	TRBD1	TGTGCCAGCAGCTTAGCCACAGACAGGGGGAATGAAAAACTGTTTTTT	CASSLATDRGNEKLFF